This T cell receptor (beta chain) was sequenced in a study of spatial heterogeneity in lung cancer. About the research overall: More than ten raw reads, on average, carried each unique TCR and UMI combination.

The time point denotes: sample taken at primary tumor resection. Samples were obtained from approximately 76 donors, all untreated early-stage non-small cell lung cancer patients. Trimming took 6 bases from V and 9 from J, leaving 25 bases between them. The germline V gene has CDR1 MDHEN and CDR2 SYDVKM. The CDR3 totals 16 residues. Every molecule of TCR cDNA had its own unique molecular identifier. In TCRdb, the 5' RACE reads were re-called with MiXCR into one record per CDR3 protein. Of under 30,000 distinct CDR3 sequences listed, about 4.7% are singletons. This clonotype was counted at least ten times.

This chain joins TRBV28 and TRBJ2-3; tentative D call: TRBD2 (5 bases). This clonotype was sampled from a male donor with early-stage non-small cell lung cancer. The sequences come from PBMCs, collected at surgery. Here the CDR3 DNA reads TGTGCCAGCAGGAGGTCCCCCGGACTCCAGGTGGAAACGCAGTATTTT. Translated, it gives CASRRSPGLQVETQYF.